This T cell receptor (beta chain) stems from a study of T cells after yellow fever vaccination. Study-level information: SMART-Seq v4 Ultra Low Input prepared libraries from low-cell fractions.

TCRdb recomputed calls from the 5' RACE reads with MiXCR, one row per CDR3 protein. Of some 340,000 distinct CDR3 sequences listed, over 3.5% are singletons. Regarding the study as a whole: Post-booster repertoires again held most primary-vaccination clones (roughly 95% CD4, roughly 88% CD8).

Germline V gene data show CDR1 as SGHRS and CDR2 as YFSETQ. The CDR3 totals 18 residues. Deletions cut 0 bases from V and 0 bases from J, with 13 bases between. As for this clonotype: Its antigen is unidentified.

The input for sequencing was PBMCs, taken 5 days after the yellow fever booster vaccination. This chain links TRBV5-1 with TRBJ1-6, with D perhaps matching TRBD1 (5 bases). The receptor's source is a man younger than 30 who received the YFV17D yellow fever vaccine. CDR3 DNA sequence: TGCGCCAGCAGCTTGGCGAGTCCAGGGAGCTCCTATAATTCACCCCTCCACTTT. Translated, it gives CASSLASPGSSYNSPLHF.